These T cell receptor beta chains were read from a single sample in a study of control samples from healthy donors and cancer patients. Profiling relied on immunoSEQ multiplex PCR, and the TCRdb table lists in-frame clones only, not all of them. This sample has just over 80,000 clones, with 94% found just once. The specimen was blood. These receptors originate from a woman between 18 and 30 years old in good health. CDR3s include the opening cysteine and the closing phenylalanine or tryptophan. The D gene is left open where the match is weak. Clone size is shown for a subset of rows, as once, few, many or a class of expanded clone.

V	size	D	J	CDR3	DNA
TRBV25-1	once	TRBD1	TRBJ1-1	CASSDINLPGQGITEAFF	TGTGCCAGCAGTGATATCAACCTGCCGGGACAGGGAATCACTGAAGCTTTCTTT
TRBV4-1	NA	TRBD1	TRBJ1-1	CASSQDRQGAPEAFF	TGCGCCAGCAGCCAAGATCGACAGGGTGCCCCTGAAGCTTTCTTT
TRBV11-2	NA	TRBD1	TRBJ2-7	CASSGPGQLEQYF	TGTGCCAGCAGCGGGCCGGGACAGCTAGAGCAGTACTTC
TRBV11-2	NA	NA	TRBJ2-7	CASSLGSYEQYF	TGTGCCAGCAGCTTAGGGTCCTACGAGCAGTACTTC
TRBV28	NA	NA	TRBJ1-1	CASSLSRLGDTEAFF	TGTGCCAGCAGTTTATCCAGGTTGGGGGACACTGAAGCTTTCTTT
TRBV27	NA	TRBD2	TRBJ2-1	CASSFYPRRREDSTADYNEQFF	TGTGCCAGCAGTTTCTACCCGAGGCGGCGGGAGGACTCCACTGCGGACTACAATGAGCAGTTCTTC
TRBV5-1	NA	TRBD2	TRBJ2-5	CASLRTSGGPGGETQYF	TGCGCCAGCCTAAGGACTAGCGGGGGGCCGGGAGGAGAGACCCAGTACTTC
TRBV4-1	NA	NA	TRBJ2-5	CASSQDLVRGGETQYF	TGCGCCAGCAGCCAAGATCTTGTCCGAGGAGGAGAGACCCAGTACTTC
TRBV11-2	NA	NA	TRBJ1-1	CASSFTGLGKAFF	TGTGCCAGCAGCTTCACAGGCTTAGGAAAAGCTTTCTTT
TRBV9	NA	TRBD2	TRBJ2-2	CASSVSTSGIKELFF	TGTGCCAGCAGCGTATCGACTAGCGGGATCAAGGAGCTGTTTTTT
TRBV3-1/TRBV3-2	NA	NA	TRBJ2-6	CASSQSLSSGANVLTF	TGTGCCAGCAGCCAGTCTCTAAGCTCTGGGGCCAACGTCCTGACTTTC
TRBV9	NA	TRBD2	TRBJ2-1	CASSVVPSGYNEQFF	TGTGCCAGCAGCGTAGTCCCTAGCGGTTACAATGAGCAGTTCTTC
TRBV7-9	NA	NA	TRBJ1-2	CASSADDLNYGYTF	TGTGCCAGCAGCGCCGACGACCTTAACTATGGCTACACCTTC
TRBV7-3	once	TRBD2	TRBJ2-5	CASSLNGGRETQYF	TGTGCCAGCAGCTTAAATGGCGGGAGGGAGACCCAGTACTTC
TRBV19	NA	NA	TRBJ2-7	CASRGRDGYEQYF	TGTGCCAGTAGAGGCAGGGATGGCTACGAGCAGTACTTC
TRBV3-1/TRBV3-2	NA	NA	TRBJ2-7	CASSQEARGNYEQYF	TGTGCCAGCAGCCAAGAAGCGCGGGGCAACTACGAGCAGTACTTC
TRBV19	NA	NA	TRBJ1-5	CASSIGRGNQPQHF	TGTGCCAGTAGTATAGGTCGGGGGAATCAGCCCCAGCATTTT
TRBV25-1	NA	NA	TRBJ1-4	CASSDTGPTNEKLFF	TGTGCCAGCAGTGATACAGGGCCCACTAATGAAAAACTGTTTTTT
TRBV6-1	NA	NA	TRBJ2-3	CATSGVSFTDTQYF	TGTGCCACCTCAGGAGTTTCTTTCACAGATACGCAGTATTTT
TRBV28	NA	TRBD2	TRBJ2-5	CASSFWGTSQKETQYF	TGTGCCAGCAGTTTTTGGGGGACTAGCCAGAAAGAGACCCAGTACTTC
TRBV19	NA	TRBD1	TRBJ2-5	CASSKGAGETQYF	TGTGCCAGTAGTAAGGGGGCCGGAGAGACCCAGTACTTC
TRBV19	NA	NA	TRBJ1-4	CASSIRAPNEKLFF	TGTGCCAGTAGTATAAGGGCCCCGAATGAAAAACTGTTTTTT
TRBV28	NA	NA	TRBJ1-1	CASGPARDATEAFF	TGTGCCAGCGGGCCCGCAAGGGATGCCACTGAAGCTTTCTTT
TRBV28	NA	NA	TRBJ1-1	CASTPLQGTEAFF	TGTGCCAGCACCCCCTTACAGGGAACTGAAGCTTTCTTT
TRBV7-9	NA	NA	TRBJ2-7	CASSESMFGGGDLTYEQYF	TGTGCCAGCTCCGAATCGATGTTCGGGGGCGGGGACCTTACCTACGAGCAGTACTTC
TRBV6-4	NA	NA	TRBJ1-5	CASKGHDRSQPQHF	TGTGCCAGTAAGGGGCACGATAGAAGTCAGCCCCAGCATTTT
TRBV4-1	once	NA	TRBJ2-2	CASSQEGATPNTGELFF	TGCGCCAGCAGCCAAGAGGGAGCGACGCCGAACACCGGGGAGCTGTTTTTT
TRBV10-3	NA	NA	TRBJ1-6	CAISQQGGNSPLHF	TGTGCCATATCCCAACAGGGCGGCAATTCACCCCTCCACTTT
TRBV19	NA	NA	TRBJ1-2	CASRMGNYGYTF	TGTGCCAGTAGGATGGGAAACTATGGCTACACCTTC
TRBV19	NA	TRBD2	TRBJ2-7	CASSTIGTSGRPERWFHEQYF	TGTGCCAGTAGTACAATCGGGACTAGCGGGAGGCCAGAAAGGTGGTTTCACGAGCAGTACTTC
TRBV28	NA	NA	TRBJ1-2	CASSFPAGGYTF	TGTGCCAGCAGTTTCCCAGCCGGGGGCTACACCTTC
TRBV6-5	NA	TRBD1	TRBJ2-7	CASYPTGGSYEQYF	TGTGCCAGTTATCCAACAGGGGGTTCCTACGAGCAGTACTTC
TRBV7-3	NA	NA	TRBJ1-3	CASSPQDSGNTIYF	TGTGCCAGCAGCCCACAGGACTCTGGAAACACCATATATTTT
TRBV4-3	NA	NA	TRBJ2-1	CASSQTTSTLYNEQFF	TGCGCCAGCAGCCAAACGACTAGTACATTATACAATGAGCAGTTCTTC
TRBV6-2/TRBV6-3	NA	NA	TRBJ1-5	CASSWGRGQPQHF	TGTGCCAGCAGTTGGGGTAGGGGTCAGCCCCAGCATTTT
TRBV29-1	NA	TRBD1	TRBJ1-2	CSVEGAERANYGYTF	TGCAGCGTAGAGGGGGCAGAAAGAGCTAACTATGGCTACACCTTC
TRBV24-1	NA	TRBD1	TRBJ2-7	CATRATGTGVGSYEQYF	TGTGCCACCAGGGCTACCGGGACAGGGGTCGGGTCCTACGAGCAGTACTTC
TRBV19	NA	NA	TRBJ1-1	CASNLGGANTEAFF	TGTGCCAGCAATTTGGGGGGCGCGAACACTGAAGCTTTCTTT
TRBV28	NA	TRBD2	TRBJ2-7	CASSLPGLAVNEQYF	TGTGCCAGCAGTTTACCGGGACTAGCCGTAAACGAGCAGTACTTC
TRBV24-1	NA	TRBD2	TRBJ2-1	CATSDPGLAGRSYNEQFF	TGTGCCACCAGTGACCCGGGACTAGCGGGGAGATCCTACAATGAGCAGTTCTTC
TRBV12-5	NA	NA	TRBJ2-1	CASGLDIYNEQFF	TGTGCTAGTGGTTTGGATATCTACAATGAGCAGTTCTTC
TRBV6-5	NA	TRBD1	TRBJ2-5	CASSLDRIETQYF	TGTGCCAGCAGCTTGGACAGGATTGAGACCCAGTACTTC
TRBV28	NA	NA	TRBJ1-4	CASIKDTTNEKLFF	TGTGCCAGCATTAAAGACACTACTAATGAAAAACTGTTTTTT
TRBV3-1/TRBV3-2	NA	NA	TRBJ2-7	CASSHHRSEVDSYEQYF	TGTGCCAGCAGCCACCACAGAAGTGAGGTGGATTCCTACGAGCAGTACTTC
TRBV7-9	NA	TRBD2	TRBJ2-5	CASSSRGGEETQYF	TGTGCCAGCAGCTCACGGGGGGGCGAGGAGACCCAGTACTTC